This T cell receptor beta chain came from a study of blood T cells in healthy people across ages (dated by TCRdb to the mid-2010s). Looking at the study overall: In model experiments, template switching captured about one uniquely barcoded TCR beta cDNA molecule for every two T cells. The donors were split into four age groups: young (average about 15 years), middle-aged (about 40), aged (approximately 60) and long-lived (roughly 77). Two additional independent replicas of 1 million unique cDNA reads from the same blood draw were analyzed for two donors (one aged 18 to 30 and one aged 80 or older). To track age-related changes in TCR beta repertoire diversity, the study relied on deep sequencing normalized with unique cDNA molecular identifiers. To avoid experimental bias, donors of different ages were randomly spread across the sequencing lanes.

Here is what the overall study found, with its caveats: Total diversity estimates from one million sequenced T cells were considered lower bounds and underestimates. The long-lived group showed more naive CD4+ T cells, fewer expanded clones and increased TCR diversity than the aged group, suggesting age selection. As age increased, observed TCR beta diversity per million T cells dropped in a roughly linear way, and a significant reduction was already evident by age around 41. Because the CMV infection status of the donors was unknown, age-related changes in expanded clonotypes may potentially have been confounded. Bulk unsorted PBMC profiling prevented conclusive comparison of naive and antigen-experienced compartments. Observed TCR beta diversity correlated strongly with the percentage of naive T cells measured by flow cytometry.

Systemically healthy Caucasian individuals from Russia, some 36 in total and aged roughly 6 to 100 years, were included as donors. About 9.6 milliliters of peripheral blood were collected from each donor into EDTA-treated Vacutainer tubes. Ficoll-Paque density-gradient centrifugation was used to isolate PBMCs, with at least 7 million obtained per sample. Trizol reagent was used to extract total RNA from the PBMCs, yielding at least 5 micrograms per sample. The percentages of naive CD45RAhigh/CD27high T cells were determined by flow cytometry on a PBMC aliquot from every donor. Preparation of the library involved 5' RACE. Sequencing was performed on an Illumina HiSeq 2500. A second 7 to 11 cycle PCR used a sample-barcoded 5' primer and a J-beta primer mix. Each TCR beta cDNA molecule received a unique molecular identifier from a template-switch 5' adaptor carrying 12 random nucleotides. At least 3 million CDR3-containing paired-end reads were obtained from each sample. First-strand cDNA synthesis was performed from all RNA using the Mint cDNA synthesis kit, with priming by a TRBC-specific oligonucleotide. After uracil-DNA glycosylase treatment, a first 18-cycle PCR used universal primers M1SS and BC2_uni_R on all cDNA. In the source study's methods: Each sample was normalized by randomly selecting 1 million high-quality reads, each carrying a distinct molecular identifier. Instead of being binned into consensus sequences, reads that shared molecular identifiers were thrown out. MiTCR, with a Q25 quality threshold and the strictest error-elimination algorithm, was used for CDR3 identification, clonotype clustering and error correction. Lower-bound total TCR beta diversity was estimated with a nonparametric unseen species model using Euler transformation. TCRdb trimmed the raw reads at Q25, called clones with MiXCR and kept productive beta chains. Each record represents a unique CDR3 protein, reported with the most common genes and DNA among its rows. It is TCRdb's table, rather than the study itself, that gives the V and J calls and clone size. The sample data list about 400,000 distinct CDR3 sequences, and about 55% of these were observed just once. The ten biggest clones cover 45% to 60% of the sample.

Note on this clonotype: Its antigen target is currently unknown. Base qualities are not provided; no much larger clone lies one nucleotide away.

The germline V gene gives CDR1 as MDHEN and CDR2 as SYDVKM. V ends up 4 bases short and J 1 base short, with an unmatched junction base count of 8. The CDR3 has 18 amino acids, counting the end cysteine and phenylalanine. Only CDR3 DNA remains: 54 bases, in frame from the first base. This TCR derives from a man aged 55 to 70 in good health. What was sequenced was blood. The V and J genes are TRBV28 and TRBJ2-6; 9 nucleotides in the junction match TRBD1. The DNA reads as follows: TGTGCCAGCAGTTGGGACAGGGCTCTCGCGTCTGGGGCCAACGTCCTGACTTTC. It codes for CASSWDRALASGANVLTF.